This T cell receptor beta chain was captured by sequencing in a study of blood T cells in healthy people across ages. Trimming stripped 6 bases from V and 1 base from J, with 15 bases between. CDR3 size: 14 residues. Germline values: CDR1 DFQATT, CDR2 SNEGSKA (reference sequence). For the second PCR, which ran for about 7 to 11 cycles, a sample-barcoded 5' primer and a J-beta primer mix were used. Each cDNA molecule carried a tag from a template-switch adaptor that contained 12 random nucleotides. Paired-end reads containing CDR3 totaled no fewer than 2.5 million for each sample. TCRdb reprocessed the 5' RACE reads with MiXCR, giving one entry per CDR3 protein. The sample has roughly 1,500,000 distinct CDR3 sequences; roughly 45% are singletons. Healthy Caucasian individuals from Russia aged about 6 to 100 were enrolled as donors.

The sequence came from a young woman in good health. The material sequenced was blood. The chain uses TRBV20-1 and TRBJ1-1; D possibly corresponds to TRBD1 (6 bases). CDR3 nucleotide sequence: TGCAGTGCCTCGACGGGGGGGGCGAACACTGAAGCTTTCTTT. It yields the protein CSASTGGANTEAFF.